The present entry profiles one T cell receptor (beta chain) with its context. The table lists this clonotype with a few counts. This receptor's antigen is unknown. Qualities for individual bases were not recorded, and no much larger clone is one base off. Moderately to severely active disease, a Clinical Activity Score of at least 3, a NOSPECS grade of at least 4, and a duration under 3 months were present in ophthalmopathy patients. Exclusion was applied to patients with uncontrolled infections, other autoimmune diseases, pregnancy or lactation. Clinical symptoms, serum thyroxine and TRAb, thyroid ultrasound, and orbital computed tomography formed the basis for the diagnoses. Ficoll-Paque density gradient centrifugation was used to isolate PBMCs from about 9 ml of fresh peripheral blood. Trizol reagent was used to extract total RNA, and RNA quality was then checked on an Agilent 2100 Bioanalyzer.

TCR beta CDR3 regions were amplified from RNA transcripts. The TCR CDR3 was subjected to a first round of RT-PCR using the HTBI primer set and the Qiagen OneStep RT-PCR kit. A second multiplex PCR round built the libraries, followed by size selection and purification. Libraries were sequenced paired-end with 100 bp reads on an Illumina HiSeq2000. In the paper's pipeline: SOAPnuke was used to process the raw data, removing reads that contained adapters or uncalled bases, had a mean Phred below 15, or lacked an exact match to the constant primer or identifier. High-quality paired reads were merged using COPE v1.2.5, and each unique nucleotide sequence was defined as a clonotype. MiTCR v1.1 was used to align the clonotypes against IMGT TRBV, TRBD and TRBJ reference segments. Only V-J combinations with frequency above 0.0001, covering 99% to 99.2% of repertoires, were analysed. A TCS score was defined as the ratio between F50 (clonal expansion) and ExV (chaos), using BLOSUM62-based TCRdist between CDR3 peptides within each V-J. Welch's t-statistics and random forest reduced around 550 V-J features to 10 to 15, which were used in a naive Bayes classifier (R e1071). Through fastp at Q25 and MiXCR, TCRdb rebuilt clones from the public reads, retaining in-frame beta chains. Rows are combined by CDR3 protein, so each entry shows the most common genes and DNA. V and J calls and clone size were set by TCRdb, not the authors. This sample gives about 500,000 distinct CDR3 sequences in total; 17% of them show up just once. The top ten clonotypes cover approximately 16% of the sample.

The data were obtained in a study of T cells in Graves' hyperthyroidism and ophthalmopathy (dated by TCRdb to the late 2010s). In terms of the full investigation: Peripheral blood was collected at initial diagnosis, before any treatment. TCR V-J signatures able to tell the groups apart were searched for in a discovery cohort of 90 to 100 patients, of whom approximately 40 had Graves' ophthalmopathy and 57 had stable Graves' hyperthyroidism. Prospective prediction of ophthalmopathy was tested in an independent validation cohort of about 19 hyperthyroidism patients and 15 to 17 patients who later progressed to ophthalmopathy. The 75 to 100 discovery patients were randomly divided into training and test sets at a 7:3 ratio. In more than 5 Graves' hyperthyroidism patients, the study also compared T-cell repertoires from thyroid tissue with T-cell repertoires from blood. After sampling, hyperthyroidism patients received methimazole starting at 30 mg daily, and ophthalmopathy patients received high-dose intravenous methylprednisolone. The paper reports TCR Vbeta CDR3 sequencing of some 140 peripheral blood samples: 40 to 45 ophthalmopathy, roughly 74 hyperthyroidism and 17 progressor patients. Beyond this particular receptor, the publication reports: Blood samples also contained most of the expanded thyroid clonotypes (frequency above 0.001), which suggests that blood repertoires may reflect thyroid immune responses. In validation, the model predicted progression to ophthalmopathy with approximately 69% sensitivity and less than 80% specificity, a median of 6.5 months before onset. No statistical method was used to fix the sample size in advance, and group allocation was not hidden from the investigators. A 13 V-J signature model separated ophthalmopathy from stable hyperthyroidism, with 87.88% sensitivity and about 81% specificity in cross-validation and 80%/75% in testing.

The sequencing sample was made of blood. The sequence derives from a woman between 18 and 30 years old with Graves' ophthalmopathy.

The CDR3 reads as follows: CASMSRETGDEQFF. The sequence in DNA is TGTGCCAGCATGTCGCGGGAGACTGGGGATGAGCAGTTCTTC. The chain was built from TRBV7-9 and TRBJ2-1; 7 of the junction bases match TRBD2. According to the germline V gene (reference sequence), CDR1 reads SEHNR and CDR2 reads FQNEAQ. Trimmed from V: 7 bases; trimmed from J: 8 bases; junction bases lacking a gene match: 11. CDR3 length: 14 amino acids, cysteine to phenylalanine. Only CDR3 DNA remains: 42 bases, in frame from the first base.